Presented here are 27 T cell receptor beta chains from one specimen sequenced in a study of response to subunit inactivated influenza vaccine. In TCRdb, the RT-PCR reads were re-called with MiXCR into one record per CDR3 protein. The sample shows more than 550,000 distinct CDR3 sequences, roughly 10% of them seen only once. A further study also used this sample, focusing on T cells expressing NK-cell markers. That study reports: With UMIs, 5'RACE template switching was used to make TCR beta cDNA.

The sequences come from PBMCs from blood, collected on the day of vaccination. All receptors come from a man in his fifties or sixties who received an inactivated influenza vaccine.

Details on this clonotype: This clone may be a read error of a much larger clone one base away. The chain combines TRBV5-8 with TRBJ2-5, with D unclear. The CDR3 runs to 14 residues. Germline V gene sequence: CDR1 SGHTS, CDR2 YDEGEE. With 3 bases removed from V and 6 bases from J, the gap between germline ends came to 15 bases. CDR3 sequence reads: CASSSTRSVQTQYF. The CDR3 coding sequence is TGTGCCAGCAGCTCGACACGGTCGGTTCAGACCCAGTACTTC.

This rearrangement joins TRBV29-1 to TRBJ2-1; 8 nucleotides align to TRBD1. Germline lookup yields CDR1 SQVTM and CDR2 ANQGSEA. This CDR3 is built from 16 residues. The J segment lost 5 bases and the V segment lost 3 bases, leaving 12 bases of the junction unmatched. The CDR3 here is CSVEIVGQGINNEQFF. DNA for the CDR3: TGCAGCGTTGAGATAGTAGGACAGGGTATCAACAATGAGCAGTTCTTC.

This clonotype came up many times. The rearrangement links TRBV20-1 to TRBJ1-2; unclear D gene. CDR1 and CDR2 (germline): DFQATT, SNEGSKA (reference sequence). Trimming took off 6 bases at V and 2 bases at J, with 16 bases between the two ends. This CDR3 region has 14 residues. CDR3 nucleotides: TGCAGTGCGAACGAGGGTGCCGCAAACTATGGCTACACCTTC. Encoded protein: CSANEGAANYGYTF.

This chain uses TRBV10-3 with TRBJ2-7, with D possibly being TRBD1 (7 bases). The CDR3 is made up of 12 amino acids. CDR1 and CDR2 (germline): ENHRY, SYGVKD. V dropped 6 bases and J dropped 6 bases, with 12 bases sitting between them. The chain's CDR3 is CAISTQGGEQYF. In DNA form, the CDR3 reads TGTGCCATCAGCACTCAGGGGGGCGAGCAGTACTTC.

The gene calls are TRBV6-5 and TRBJ2-3; possibly TRBD2 for D (5 bases). V was cut by 4 bases and J by 3 bases, with 11 bases left in between. This CDR3 region has 14 residues. CDR1 and CDR2 (germline): MNHEY, SVGAGI. The DNA of the CDR3 is TGTGCCAGCAGTTCCTCGACTACTACAGATACGCAGTATTTT. Its translation: CASSSSTTTDTQYF.

This clonotype has just a few counts. This chain uses TRBV9 with TRBJ2-1; a possible D gene is TRBD2 (5 bases). The CDR3 totals 16 residues. V was shortened by 0 bases and J by 0 bases, with 10 bases between the two germline ends. From germline, CDR1 is SGDLS and CDR2 YYNGEE. For the CDR3, the DNA is TGTGCCAGCAGCGTAGTTGCGACTAACTCCTACAATGAGCAGTTCTTC. Protein sequence: CASSVVATNSYNEQFF. The full variable domain, rest sourced from reference TRBV9 and TRBJ2-1, is DSGVTQTPKHLITATGQRVTLRCSPRSGDLSVYWYQQSLDQGLQFLIQYYNGEERAKGNILERFSAQQFPDLHSELNLSSLELGDSALYFCASSVVATNSYNEQFFGPGTRLTVL.

This sequence joins TRBV30 and TRBJ2-1; 8 nucleotides align to TRBD2. Looked up from germline, CDR1 is GTSNPN and CDR2 is SVGIG (reference sequence). This CDR3 region has 17 residues. J gave up 6 bases and V 3 bases, and 16 bases lay outside the gene matches. The CDR3 loop is CAWRAALSGTGRNEQFF. CDR3 DNA sequence: TGTGCCTGGAGGGCCGCCCTTAGCGGGACCGGCCGCAATGAGCAGTTCTTC.

The chain carries TRBV20-1 and TRBJ1-2; TRBD1 matches at 9 bases. Germline values: CDR1 DFQATT, CDR2 SNEGSKA (reference sequence). CDR3 length: 13 residues. The J segment lost 7 bases and the V segment lost 8 bases, leaving 11 bases of the junction unmatched. CDR3 protein: CSPNRGRSPGYTF. In DNA form, the CDR3 reads TGCAGTCCAAACAGGGGGCGATCGCCTGGCTACACCTTC.

The V gene is TRBV29-1, the J gene TRBJ2-1, with D uncertain. Trimming cost V 4 bases and J 8 bases, with 12 bases left between them. The CDR3 totals 12 residues. In germline, CDR1 is SQVTM, CDR2 ANQGSEA. Here the CDR3 DNA reads TGCAGCGTTGGATGGGATTTCGATGAGCAGTTCTTC. This sequence encodes CSVGWDFDEQFF.

This clonotype was counted only a few times. The V gene is TRBV29-1, the J gene TRBJ2-1; the match to TRBD2 covers 9 bases. The V gene end was trimmed by 2 bases and the J gene end by 8 bases; junction bases not matched to a gene: 7. The CDR3 loop spans 14 amino acids. The germline V gene encodes CDR1 SQVTM and CDR2 ANQGSEA. CDR3 coding DNA: TGCAGCGTTGAACGAGCGGGAGGTTACGATGAGCAGTTCTTC. This encodes CSVERAGGYDEQFF.

This clonotype appeared a few times. The rearrangement links TRBV6-2 or TRBV6-3 to TRBJ2-7, with 8 bases matching TRBD2. J gave up 3 bases and V 4 bases, and 11 bases lay outside the gene matches. Per the germline V gene, CDR1 is MNHEY and CDR2 is SVGEGT. This CDR3 spans 16 amino acids. The CDR3 DNA follows: TGTGCCAGCAGTTCTCCTCCGGGACTAGAGATCTACGAGCAGTACTTC. Translation gives CASSSPPGLEIYEQYF.

This clonotype has a count of ten or more. The rearrangement uses TRBV15 and TRBJ2-5; 9 bases fit TRBD2. The V segment lost 5 bases and the J segment 5 bases; nucleotides outside the gene matches: 6. The CDR3 totals 14 residues. The V gene's germline CDR1 is LNHNV and CDR2 YYDKDF (reference sequence). The CDR3 is CATSRGRVRETQYF. CDR3 DNA: TGTGCCACCAGCCGCGGGAGGGTTCGGGAGACCCAGTACTTC.

This clonotype was counted many times. V is TRBV5-1 and J is TRBJ1-1; D unresolved. CDR3 length: 13 residues. Trimming removed 0 bases from V and 3 bases from J, with 6 bases in between. Looked up from germline, CDR1 is SGHRS and CDR2 is YFSETQ. CDR3 nucleotide sequence: TGCGCCAGCAGCTTGGCCCTCCACACTGAAGCTTTCTTT. This gives the protein CASSLALHTEAFF.

This clonotype was picked up many times. This sequence joins TRBV9 and TRBJ2-1; TRBD2 aligns across 11 bases. V shed 0 bases, J shed 7 bases, and the junction held 6 bases outside the gene matches. The CDR3 is 16 amino acids. Germline values: CDR1 SGDLS, CDR2 YYNGEE. CDR3 sequence: CASSVEWASGGNEQFF. The CDR3 coding sequence is TGTGCCAGCAGCGTAGAGTGGGCTAGCGGGGGGAATGAGCAGTTCTTC.

This clonotype was seen more than once but under ten times. V gene TRBV2 combines with J gene TRBJ2-7, with D perhaps matching TRBD2 (7 bases). The ends were cut back, 8 bases at V and 4 bases at J, with 15 bases in the middle. Germline assignment: CDR1 SNHLY and CDR2 FYNNEI. CDR3 length: 13 amino acids. The CDR3 loop reads CASGKGGGYEQYF. The CDR3 nucleotides are TGTGCCAGCGGGAAAGGGGGGGGTTACGAGCAGTACTTC.

Many counts were recorded for this clonotype. The CDR3 is CSVYRADNEKLFF. CDR3 DNA: TGCAGCGTTTACAGGGCCGATAATGAAAAACTGTTTTTT. The chain employs TRBV29-1 and TRBJ1-4, with TRBD1 as a possible D gene (6 bases). The CDR3 extends over 13 amino acids. Looked up from germline, CDR1 is SQVTM and CDR2 is ANQGSEA. Between the trimmed V and J ends, which lost 5 bases and 4 bases, there was a span of 11 bases. The full variable domain, in which reference TRBV29-1 and TRBJ1-4 provide the parts outside the CDR3, is SAVISQKPSRDICQRGTSLTIQCQVDSQVTMMFWYRQQPGQSLTLIATANQGSEATYESGFVIDKFPISRPNLTFSTLTVSNMSPEDSSIYLCSVYRADNEKLFFGSGTQLSVL.

The J gene is TRBJ2-1, the V gene TRBV20-1; 13 bases agree with TRBD2. CDR1 and CDR2 from the germline V gene are DFQATT and SNEGSKA (reference sequence). The CDR3 is 16 amino acids. V lost 2 bases, J lost 2 bases, and 3 bases stayed unmatched. The CDR3 sequence: CSARITSGRAYNEQFF. DNA for the CDR3: TGCAGTGCTAGAATTACTAGCGGGAGGGCCTACAATGAGCAGTTCTTC.

This clonotype was detected a few times. This chain uses TRBV5-1 with TRBJ2-4; 9 bases are a match to TRBD1. The J segment lost 7 bases and the V segment lost 0 bases, leaving 11 bases of the junction unmatched. Per germline, CDR1 SGHRS and CDR2 YFSETQ. This CDR3 contains 17 residues. CDR3 DNA sequence: TGCGCCAGCAGCTTGGAGCCCCACAGGGGGCCGGGGAACATTCAGTACTTC. Protein: CASSLEPHRGPGNIQYF.

This clonotype was seen a few times. The chain carries TRBV12-3 or TRBV12-4 and TRBJ1-5; D remains ambiguous. This CDR3 spans 14 amino acids. Trimming removed 2 bases from V and 4 bases from J, with 9 bases in between. CDR3 in DNA: TGTGCCAGCAGTTTACTGGGCTTAAATCAGCCCCAGCATTTT. The encoded protein is CASSLLGLNQPQHF.

The chain employs TRBV20-1 and TRBJ2-7, with 7 positions matching TRBD2. The CDR3 totals 14 residues. Trimming at V came to 3 bases and at J to 5 bases, leaving 10 bases not matched to a gene. The germline gives CDR1 DFQATT, CDR2 SNEGSKA (reference sequence). The CDR3 region is CSASSIAGDDEQYF. The CDR3 DNA reads as TGCAGTGCTAGCTCGATTGCGGGGGATGACGAGCAGTACTTC.

The V and J genes are TRBV15 and TRBJ2-3; TRBD1 aligns across 8 bases. The CDR3 contains 18 residues. Trimming at V came to 7 bases and at J to 0 bases, leaving 15 bases not matched to a gene. CDR1 and CDR2 from the germline V gene are LNHNV and YYDKDF (reference sequence). The CDR3 sequence: CATTAQPDRGFSTDTQYF. The CDR3, as DNA: TGTGCCACCACCGCACAACCTGACAGGGGCTTTAGCACAGATACGCAGTATTTT.

J is TRBJ2-5 and V is TRBV12-3 or TRBV12-4; D gene unclear. The length of the CDR3 is 13 residues. Trimming pared 5 bases from V and 4 bases from J, leaving 11 bases between. Here the CDR3 reads CASSLQPAETQYF. The CDR3 nucleotides are TGTGCCAGCAGTCTTCAACCAGCAGAGACCCAGTACTTC.

The rearrangement uses TRBV5-1 and TRBJ2-1, with a weak D call TRBD2 (5 bases). Germline CDR1 reads SGHRS; CDR2 reads YFSETQ. V shed 4 bases and J shed 3 bases, with 14 bases lying between them. The length of the CDR3 is 15 residues. CDR3 protein: CASSETGSDYNEQFF. For the CDR3, the DNA is TGCGCCAGCAGCGAAACGGGATCCGACTACAATGAGCAGTTCTTC.

The table lists this clonotype with a count of one. The chain couples TRBV12-3 or TRBV12-4 to TRBJ2-1; 11 bases map to TRBD2. With 6 bases clipped from V and 7 bases from J, the junction kept 5 bases outside the gene matches. CDR3 length equals 14 residues. CDR3 region: CASRLAGAINEQFF. In DNA form, the CDR3 reads TGTGCCAGCAGACTAGCGGGGGCGATTAATGAGCAGTTCTTC.

This clonotype was recorded many times. The V gene is TRBV7-9, the J gene TRBJ1-1, with 7 positions matching TRBD1. Per the germline V gene, CDR1 is SEHNR and CDR2 is FQNEAQ (reference sequence). Trimming at V came to 5 bases and at J to 3 bases, leaving 15 bases not matched to a gene. This CDR3 comprises 17 residues. The CDR3 sequence is CASSQAWFGTDDTEAFF. Written as DNA, the CDR3 is TGTGCCAGCAGCCAAGCTTGGTTCGGGACAGACGACACTGAAGCTTTCTTT.

This clonotype was recorded a few times. V and J are TRBV12-3 or TRBV12-4 and TRBJ2-3; 11 positions match TRBD2. This CDR3 spans 15 amino acids. J gave up 7 bases and V 5 bases, and 8 bases lay outside the gene matches. This CDR3 reads CASSPRLAGMNTQYF. The CDR3 DNA reads TGTGCCAGCAGTCCCCGACTAGCGGGGATGAATACGCAGTATTTT.

At least ten counts were recorded for this clonotype. The V and J genes are TRBV5-1 and TRBJ2-4; 9 nucleotides match TRBD1. The CDR3 is 14 amino acids. In germline, CDR1 is SGHRS, CDR2 YFSETQ. Trimming removed 3 bases from V and 9 bases from J; junction bases left unmatched: 7. The CDR3 sequence: CASSWKGQGSIQYF. The CDR3 nucleotides read TGCGCCAGCAGCTGGAAGGGACAGGGTAGCATTCAGTACTTC.